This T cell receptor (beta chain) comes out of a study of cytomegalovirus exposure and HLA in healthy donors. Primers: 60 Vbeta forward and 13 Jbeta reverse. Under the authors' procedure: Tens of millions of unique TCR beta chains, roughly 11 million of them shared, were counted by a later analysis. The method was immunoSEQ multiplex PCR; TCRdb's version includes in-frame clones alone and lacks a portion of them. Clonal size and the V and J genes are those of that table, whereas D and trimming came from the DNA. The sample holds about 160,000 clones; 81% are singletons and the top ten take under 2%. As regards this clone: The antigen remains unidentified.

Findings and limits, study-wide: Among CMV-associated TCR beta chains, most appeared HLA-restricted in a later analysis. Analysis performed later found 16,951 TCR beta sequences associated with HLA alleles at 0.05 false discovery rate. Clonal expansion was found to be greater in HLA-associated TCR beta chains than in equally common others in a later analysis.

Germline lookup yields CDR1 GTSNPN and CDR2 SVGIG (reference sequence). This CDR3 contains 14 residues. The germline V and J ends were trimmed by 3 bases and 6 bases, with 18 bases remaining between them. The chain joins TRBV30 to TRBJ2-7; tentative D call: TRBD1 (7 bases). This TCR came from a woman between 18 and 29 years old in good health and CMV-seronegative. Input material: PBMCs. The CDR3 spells CAWRYDREACEQYF. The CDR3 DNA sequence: TGTGCCTGGAGGTATGACAGGGAGGCGTGCGAGCAGTACTTC.